These 9 T cell receptor beta chains originate from one sample sequenced in a study of early T cells in non-severe SARS-CoV-2 infection. TCRdb re-analysed the 5' RACE reads in MiXCR, keeping a single row per CDR3 protein. The table lists more than 20,000 distinct CDR3 sequences, roughly 4.5% of them singletons, with 16% in the top ten. The specimen was whole blood. The receptor set was obtained from an adult who was a healthcare worker with PCR-confirmed SARS-CoV-2 infection or an uninfected control (not recorded which).

This clonotype is medium-sized (0.01 to 0.1%) within its sample. V gene TRBV7-9 combines with J gene TRBJ1-2; D is uncertain. The CDR3 runs to 13 residues. Germline CDR1 is SEHNR and CDR2 is FQNEAQ (reference sequence). V lost 5 bases, J lost 6 bases, and 13 bases lay in between. CDR3 sequence (DNA): TGTGCCAGCAGCCGCCGGGCGGGAGATGGCTACACCTTC. Its translation is CASSRRAGDGYTF.

This clonotype has ten or more counts. The gene calls are TRBV29-1 and TRBJ1-5; D is unresolved. The CDR3 covers 13 residues. The germline CDR1 and CDR2 sequences are SQVTM and ANQGSEA. Trimming stripped 5 bases from V and 0 bases from J, with 8 bases between. The CDR3 DNA is TGCAGCGTTCAGACGGCTAGCAATCAGCCCCAGCATTTT. Translating gives CSVQTASNQPQHF. Filled out from reference TRBV29-1 and TRBJ1-5, the complete variable domain reads SAVISQKPSRDICQRGTSLTIQCQVDSQVTMMFWYRQQPGQSLTLIATANQGSEATYESGFVIDKFPISRPNLTFSTLTVSNMSPEDSSIYLCSVQTASNQPQHFGDGTRLSIL.

This clonotype was recorded at least ten times. This chain uses TRBV7-2 with TRBJ2-7, with D perhaps matching TRBD2 (6 bases). Looked up from germline, CDR1 is SGHTA and CDR2 is FQGNSA. Between the trimmed V and J ends, which lost 0 bases and 5 bases, there was a span of 11 bases. The CDR3 consists of 14 residues. The CDR3, as DNA: TGTGCCAGCAGCTTAGCCGGAGGGGTGAACGAGCAGTACTTC. Its protein product is CASSLAGGVNEQYF. Based on the CDR3 plus reference TRBV7-2 and TRBJ2-7, the full variable domain is GAGVSQSPSNKVTEKGKDVELRCDPISGHTALYWYRQSLGQGLEFLIYFQGNSAPDKSGLPSDRFSAERTGGSVSTLTIQRTQQEDSAVYLCASSLAGGVNEQYFGPGTRLTVT.

The chain is built from TRBV30 and TRBJ2-2, with D tentatively TRBD1 (6 bases). Between the trimmed V and J ends, which lost 0 bases and 6 bases, there was a span of 14 bases. Looked up from germline, CDR1 is GTSNPN and CDR2 is SVGIG (reference sequence). CDR3 length equals 15 residues. Here the CDR3 DNA reads TGTGCCTGGAGTGTAGGCAGGGGATGGGCCGGGGAGCTGTTTTTT. Translating it yields CAWSVGRGWAGELFF. The complete variable domain, with remaining parts taken from reference TRBV30 and TRBJ2-2, reads SQTIHQWPATLVQPVGSPLSLECTVEGTSNPNLYWYRQAAGRGLQLLFYSVGIGQISSEVPQNLSASRPQDRQFILSSKKLLLSDSGFYLCAWSVGRGWAGELFFGEGSRLTVL.

V is TRBV12-3 or TRBV12-4 and J is TRBJ2-1; a possible D gene is TRBD2 (6 bases). Trimming cost V 5 bases and J 2 bases, with 13 bases left between them. The CDR3 runs 15 residues. The CDR3 loop is CASSPTAGPYNEQFF. For the CDR3, the DNA is TGTGCCAGCAGTCCAACCGCGGGGCCCTACAATGAGCAGTTCTTC.

This clonotype showed up many times. The chain is built from TRBV7-2 and TRBJ2-1; 10 nucleotides line up with TRBD2. Germline lookup yields CDR1 SGHTA and CDR2 FQGNSA. CDR3 length: 17 residues. The V and J ends lost 1 base and 8 bases, in that order; junction bases with no gene match: 11. Here the CDR3 DNA reads TGTGCCAGCAGCTTAGTGAGGACTAGCGGCCTTCTCTATGAGCAGTTCTTC. This codes for CASSLVRTSGLLYEQFF.

This clonotype has a handful of counts. The chain recombines TRBV10-1 with TRBJ2-3; D not resolved. V gave up 4 bases and J gave up 4 bases, with 15 bases separating them. The CDR3 has 15 residues. Germline-derived CDR1 and CDR2 are WNHNN and SYGVQD (reference sequence). CDR3 sequence reads: CASSGPQTNPDTQYF. CDR3 bases: TGCGCCAGCAGTGGCCCCCAGACAAACCCAGATACGCAGTATTTT.

The chain employs TRBV6-5 and TRBJ2-2; D could derive from TRBD1 or TRBD2 (5 bases each). There are 13 residues in the CDR3. V was shortened by 7 bases and J by 9 bases, with 15 bases between the two germline ends. The germline V gene encodes CDR1 MNHEY and CDR2 SVGAGI. CDR3 amino acids: CASTTERGWELFF. The CDR3 DNA sequence: TGTGCCAGCACCACGGAGAGGGGTTGGGAGCTGTTTTTT.

At least ten counts were recorded for this clonotype. The chain couples TRBV20-1 to TRBJ2-7; perhaps D is TRBD1 or TRBD2 (7 bases each). Per the germline V gene, CDR1 is DFQATT and CDR2 is SNEGSKA (reference sequence). The CDR3 loop spans 14 amino acids. CDR3 DNA sequence: TGCAGCGCGGGGACAGTCGGGGGGTCCTACGAGCAGTACTTC. As protein: CSAGTVGGSYEQYF.